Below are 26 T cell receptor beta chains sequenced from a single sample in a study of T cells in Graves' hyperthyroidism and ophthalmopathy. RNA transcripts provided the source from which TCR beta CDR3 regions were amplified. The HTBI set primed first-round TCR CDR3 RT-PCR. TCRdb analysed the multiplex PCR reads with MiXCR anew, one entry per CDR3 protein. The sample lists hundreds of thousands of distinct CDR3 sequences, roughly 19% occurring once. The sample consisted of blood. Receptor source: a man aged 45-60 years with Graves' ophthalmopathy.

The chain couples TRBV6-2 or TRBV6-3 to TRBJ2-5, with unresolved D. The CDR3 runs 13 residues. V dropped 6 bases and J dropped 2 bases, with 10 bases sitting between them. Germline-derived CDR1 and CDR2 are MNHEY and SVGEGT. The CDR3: CASRLDGQETQYF. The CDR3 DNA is TGTGCCAGCAGGCTGGACGGTCAAGAGACCCAGTACTTC.

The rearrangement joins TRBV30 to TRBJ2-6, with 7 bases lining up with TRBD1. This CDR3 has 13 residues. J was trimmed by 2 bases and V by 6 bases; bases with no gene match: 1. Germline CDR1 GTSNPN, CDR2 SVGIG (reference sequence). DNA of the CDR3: TGTGCCTGCGGACAGGCTGGGGCCAACGTCCTGACTTTC. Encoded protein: CACGQAGANVLTF.

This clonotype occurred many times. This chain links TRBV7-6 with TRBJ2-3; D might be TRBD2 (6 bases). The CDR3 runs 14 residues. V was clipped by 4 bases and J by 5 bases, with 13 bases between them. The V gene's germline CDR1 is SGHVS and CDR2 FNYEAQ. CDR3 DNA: TGTGCCAGCAGCTCATATAACGGGGGAGATACGCAGTATTTT. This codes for CASSSYNGGDTQYF.

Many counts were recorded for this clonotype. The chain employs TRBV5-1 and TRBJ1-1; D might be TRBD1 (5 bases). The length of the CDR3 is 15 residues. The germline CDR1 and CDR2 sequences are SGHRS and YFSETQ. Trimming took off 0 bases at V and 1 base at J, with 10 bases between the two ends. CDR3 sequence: CASSLVAGSNTEAFF. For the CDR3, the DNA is TGCGCCAGCAGCTTGGTAGCAGGGTCGAACACTGAAGCTTTCTTT.

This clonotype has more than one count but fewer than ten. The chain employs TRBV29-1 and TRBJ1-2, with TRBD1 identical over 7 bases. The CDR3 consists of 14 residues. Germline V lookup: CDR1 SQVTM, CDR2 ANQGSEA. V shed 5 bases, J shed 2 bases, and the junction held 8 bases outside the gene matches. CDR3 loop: CSVPGTVPNYGYTF. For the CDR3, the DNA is TGCAGCGTTCCCGGGACAGTGCCGAACTATGGCTACACCTTC.

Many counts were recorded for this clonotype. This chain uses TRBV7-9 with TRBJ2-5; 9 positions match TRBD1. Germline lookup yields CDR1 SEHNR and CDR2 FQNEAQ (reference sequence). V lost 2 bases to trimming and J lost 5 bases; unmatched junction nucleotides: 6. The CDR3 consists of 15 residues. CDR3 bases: TGTGCCAGCAGCTTAACAGGGGGCTTCGAGGAGACCCAGTACTTC. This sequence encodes CASSLTGGFEETQYF.

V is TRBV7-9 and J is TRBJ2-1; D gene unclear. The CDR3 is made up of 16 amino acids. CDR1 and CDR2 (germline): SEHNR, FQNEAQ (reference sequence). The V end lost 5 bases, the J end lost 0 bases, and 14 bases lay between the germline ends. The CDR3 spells CASSPFGVSSYNEQFF. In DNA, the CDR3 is TGTGCCAGCAGCCCGTTTGGGGTGAGCTCCTACAATGAGCAGTTCTTC.

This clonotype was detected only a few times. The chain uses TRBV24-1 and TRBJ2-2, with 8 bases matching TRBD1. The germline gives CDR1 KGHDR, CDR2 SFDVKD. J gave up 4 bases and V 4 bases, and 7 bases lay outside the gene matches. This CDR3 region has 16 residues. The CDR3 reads CATSDTGGSVTGELFF. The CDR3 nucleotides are TGTGCCACCAGTGACACAGGGGGTTCCGTCACCGGGGAGCTGTTTTTT.

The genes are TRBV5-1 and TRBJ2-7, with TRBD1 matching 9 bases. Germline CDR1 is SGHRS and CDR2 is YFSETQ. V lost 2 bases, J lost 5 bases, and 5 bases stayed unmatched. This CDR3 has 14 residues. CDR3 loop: CASSFGTGNDEQYF. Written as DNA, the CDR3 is TGCGCCAGCAGCTTCGGGACAGGGAACGACGAGCAGTACTTC.

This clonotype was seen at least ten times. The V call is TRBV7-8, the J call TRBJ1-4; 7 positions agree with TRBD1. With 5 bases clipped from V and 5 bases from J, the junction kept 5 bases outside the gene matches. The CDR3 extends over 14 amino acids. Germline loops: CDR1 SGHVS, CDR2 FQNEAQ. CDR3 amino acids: CASSQGTVNEKLFF. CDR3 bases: TGTGCCAGCAGCCAGGGGACAGTGAATGAAAAACTGTTTTTT.

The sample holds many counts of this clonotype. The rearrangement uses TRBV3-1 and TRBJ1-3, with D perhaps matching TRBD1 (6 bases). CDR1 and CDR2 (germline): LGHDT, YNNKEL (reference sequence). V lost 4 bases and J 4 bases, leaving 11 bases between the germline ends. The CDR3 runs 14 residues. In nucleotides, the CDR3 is TGTGCCAGCAGCCGGAGGGACATCGGAAACACCATATATTTT. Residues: CASSRRDIGNTIYF.

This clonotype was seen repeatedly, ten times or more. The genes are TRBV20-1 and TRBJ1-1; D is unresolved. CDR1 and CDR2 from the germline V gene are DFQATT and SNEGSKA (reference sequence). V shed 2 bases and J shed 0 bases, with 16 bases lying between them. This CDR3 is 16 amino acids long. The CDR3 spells CSARTSNTFMNTEAFF. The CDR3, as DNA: TGCAGTGCTAGAACCAGCAATACCTTCATGAACACTGAAGCTTTCTTT.

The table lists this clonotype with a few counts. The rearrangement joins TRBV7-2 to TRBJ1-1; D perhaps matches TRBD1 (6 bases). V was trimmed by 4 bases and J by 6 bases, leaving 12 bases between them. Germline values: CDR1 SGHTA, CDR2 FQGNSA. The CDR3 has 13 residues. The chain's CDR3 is CASSWGGLAEAFF. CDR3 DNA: TGTGCCAGCAGCTGGGGGGGGCTCGCTGAAGCTTTCTTT.

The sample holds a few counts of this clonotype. The CDR3 region is CASSYPNIREKTQYF. DNA of the CDR3: TGTGCCAGCAGTTACCCTAATATTAGGGAAAAGACCCAGTACTTC. The chain couples TRBV6-5 to TRBJ2-5; no clear D. This CDR3 is 15 amino acids long. The germline V gene encodes CDR1 MNHEY and CDR2 SVGAGI. The V end was cut by 2 bases, the J end by 6 bases, with 16 bases between.

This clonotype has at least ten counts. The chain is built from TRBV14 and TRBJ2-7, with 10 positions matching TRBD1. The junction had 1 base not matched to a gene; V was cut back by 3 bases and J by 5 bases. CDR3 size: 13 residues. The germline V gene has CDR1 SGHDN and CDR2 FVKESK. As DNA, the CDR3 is TGTGCCAGCAGCCACGGGACAGGGGACGAGCAGTACTTC. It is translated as CASSHGTGDEQYF.

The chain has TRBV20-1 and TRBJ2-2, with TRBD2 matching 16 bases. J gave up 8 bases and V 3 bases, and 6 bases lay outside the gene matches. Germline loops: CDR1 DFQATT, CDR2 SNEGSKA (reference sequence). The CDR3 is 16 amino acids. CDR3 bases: TGCAGTGCTAGGCCCGGGACTAGCGGGGGGGTTGGGGAGCTGTTTTTT. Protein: CSARPGTSGGVGELFF.

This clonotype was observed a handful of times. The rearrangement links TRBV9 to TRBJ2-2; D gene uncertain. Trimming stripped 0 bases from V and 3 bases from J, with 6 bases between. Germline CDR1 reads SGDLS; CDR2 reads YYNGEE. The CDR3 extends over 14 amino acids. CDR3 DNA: TGTGCCAGCAGCGTAGTTGATCACACCGGGGAGCTGTTTTTT. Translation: CASSVVDHTGELFF.

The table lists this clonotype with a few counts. DNA for the CDR3: TGTGCCAGCAGTCAACCCCACCGCGGGGGGAGCTCCTACGAGCAGTACTTC. It yields the protein CASSQPHRGGSSYEQYF. The V and J genes are TRBV28 and TRBJ2-7; 8 bases fit TRBD2. J gave up 0 bases and V 5 bases, and 12 bases lay outside the gene matches. Germline CDR1 is MDHEN and CDR2 is SYDVKM. The CDR3 loop spans 17 amino acids.

The chain's CDR3 is CASSSGGAGTGELFF. CDR3 bases: TGTGCCAGCAGCTCCGGGGGGGCGGGCACCGGGGAGCTGTTTTTT. V gene TRBV6-2 or TRBV6-3 combines with J gene TRBJ2-2, with TRBD2 identical over 8 bases. V shed 6 bases and J 4 bases; nucleotides not matched to a gene: 7. The V gene's germline CDR1 is MNHEY and CDR2 SVGEGT. The CDR3 extends over 15 amino acids.

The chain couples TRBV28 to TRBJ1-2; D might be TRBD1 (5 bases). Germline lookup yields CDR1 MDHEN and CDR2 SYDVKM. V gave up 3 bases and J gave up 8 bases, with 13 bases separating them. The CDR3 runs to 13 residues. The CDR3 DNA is TGTGCCAGCAGTTTGGACACGCCCGGGGGCTACACCTTC. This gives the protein CASSLDTPGGYTF.

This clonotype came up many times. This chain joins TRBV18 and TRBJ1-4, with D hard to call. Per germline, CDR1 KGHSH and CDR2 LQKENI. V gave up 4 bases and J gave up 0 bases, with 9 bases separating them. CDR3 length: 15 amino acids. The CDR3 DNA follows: TGTGCCAGCTCACGGACGGGAGCAACTAATGAAAAACTGTTTTTT. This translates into CASSRTGATNEKLFF.

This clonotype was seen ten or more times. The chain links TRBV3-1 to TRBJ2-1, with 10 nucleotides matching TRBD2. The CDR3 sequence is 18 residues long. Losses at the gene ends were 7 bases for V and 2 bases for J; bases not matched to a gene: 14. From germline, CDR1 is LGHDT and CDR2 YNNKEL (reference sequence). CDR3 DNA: TGTGCCAGCACCCCTGGGGCTAGCGGGAGCTCGCCCTACAATGAGCAGTTCTTC. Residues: CASTPGASGSSPYNEQFF.

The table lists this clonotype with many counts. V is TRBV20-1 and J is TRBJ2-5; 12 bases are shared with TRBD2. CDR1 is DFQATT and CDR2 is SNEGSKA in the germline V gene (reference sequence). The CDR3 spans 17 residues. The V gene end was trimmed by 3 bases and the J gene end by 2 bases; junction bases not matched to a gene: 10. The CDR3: CSASHWTSGTRQETQYF. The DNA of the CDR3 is TGCAGTGCTAGTCATTGGACTAGCGGGACAAGACAAGAGACCCAGTACTTC.

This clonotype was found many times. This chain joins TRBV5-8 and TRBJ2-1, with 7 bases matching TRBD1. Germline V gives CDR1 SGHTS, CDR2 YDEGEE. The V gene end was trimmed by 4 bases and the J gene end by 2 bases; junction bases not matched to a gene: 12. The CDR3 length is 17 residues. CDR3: CASSPILGQGAYNEQFF. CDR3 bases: TGTGCCAGCAGCCCGATTTTAGGGCAGGGGGCCTACAATGAGCAGTTCTTC.

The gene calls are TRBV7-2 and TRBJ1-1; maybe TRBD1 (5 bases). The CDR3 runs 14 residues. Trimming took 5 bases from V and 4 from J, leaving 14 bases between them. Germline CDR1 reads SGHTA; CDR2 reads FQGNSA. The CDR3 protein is CASSGRVWGTEAFF. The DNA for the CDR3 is TGTGCCAGCAGCGGCAGGGTCTGGGGCACTGAAGCTTTCTTT.

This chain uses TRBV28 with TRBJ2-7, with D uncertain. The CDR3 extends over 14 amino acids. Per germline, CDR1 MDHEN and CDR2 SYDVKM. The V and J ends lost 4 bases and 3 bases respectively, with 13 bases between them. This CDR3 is CASSSQPGGYEQYF. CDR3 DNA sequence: TGTGCCAGCAGTTCCCAGCCCGGCGGCTACGAGCAGTACTTC.